This TCR beta chain was retrieved from a study of control samples from healthy donors and cancer patients. The data were produced by immunoSEQ multiplex PCR, yet TCRdb's version contains in-frame clones alone and is incomplete. Among over 120,000 clones listed, roughly 94% were seen once. The junction had 6 bases not matched to a gene; V was cut back by 5 bases and J by 7 bases. Germline V gene lookup returns CDR1 MGHDK and CDR2 SYGVNS. The CDR3 consists of 13 residues. The rearrangement links TRBV25-1 to TRBJ1-1, with TRBD1 matching over 8 bases. The sequencing input was PBMCs. This sequence was found in a man in his fifties or sixties with colorectal cancer. CDR3 amino acids: CASSLTGGGEAFF. The CDR3 bases are TGTGCCAGCAGTCTTACAGGGGGGGGTGAAGCTTTCTTT. The whole variable domain, filled in from reference TRBV25-1 and TRBJ1-1, reads EADIYQTPRYLVIGTGKKITLECSQTMGHDKMYWYQQDPGMELHLIHYSYGVNSTEKGDLSSESTVSRIRTEHFPLTLESARPSHTSQYLCASSLTGGGEAFFGQGTRLTVV.